These 26 T cell receptor beta chains originate from one sample sequenced in a study of blood T cell repertoires in COVID-19. Profiling relied on immunoSEQ multiplex PCR, and the TCRdb table lists in-frame clones only, not all of them. The table has under 200,000 clones, around four fifths seen once. Sample: peripheral blood. The receptors were sampled from a woman in her thirties with acute or convalescent COVID-19.

CDR3 loop: CASSVDPGLTTDTQYF. The CDR3 coding sequence is TGTGCCAGCAGCGTAGACCCAGGGCTAACTACAGATACGCAGTATTTT. V is TRBV9 and J is TRBJ2-3; the D gene is possibly TRBD1 (5 bases). Trimming removed 0 bases from V and 3 bases from J, with 14 bases in between. The CDR3 has 16 amino acids. Germline V gene data show CDR1 as SGDLS and CDR2 as YYNGEE.

In this sample, this clone turned up once. This chain joins TRBV7-2 and TRBJ2-7; tentatively, D is TRBD2 (5 bases). Germline CDR1 SGHTA, CDR2 FQGNSA. This CDR3 is built from 16 residues. Trimming shortened V by 2 bases and J by 1 base, and 15 bases separated the two germline ends. CDR3 in DNA: TGTGCCAGCAGCTTAAATCCGGCTAGCCCGTCCTACGAGCAGTACTTC. The encoded protein is CASSLNPASPSYEQYF.

The chain recombines TRBV28 with TRBJ1-6; the D is unclear. V was cut by 6 bases and J by 11 bases, with 20 bases left in between. The CDR3 is made up of 15 amino acids. CDR1 and CDR2 (germline): MDHEN, SYDVKM. The CDR3 protein is CASSRSGVPMAPLHF. As DNA, the CDR3 is TGTGCCAGCAGCCGTTCAGGTGTTCCCATGGCACCCCTCCACTTT.

The chain joins TRBV28 to TRBJ1-3; 8 bases fit TRBD1. The CDR3 runs to 15 residues. The V and J ends lost 5 bases and 4 bases, in that order; junction bases with no gene match: 7. Germline CDR1 MDHEN, CDR2 SYDVKM. For the CDR3, the DNA is TGTGCCAGCAGTCCGGGACAGGTATCCGGAAACACCATATATTTT. This gives the protein CASSPGQVSGNTIYF.

The chain is built from TRBV28 and TRBJ1-2; D uncertain. The germline gives CDR1 MDHEN, CDR2 SYDVKM. Trimming removed 6 bases at V and 0 bases at J, with 5 bases between. The CDR3 has 12 amino acids. The CDR3 region is CASRGSNYGYTF. As DNA, the CDR3 is TGTGCCAGCAGGGGCTCTAACTATGGCTACACCTTC.

The chain has TRBV5-6 and TRBJ1-1; no definite D call. This CDR3 is 15 amino acids long. Trimming pared 1 base from V and 1 base from J, leaving 11 bases between. Germline V gene data show CDR1 as SGHDT and CDR2 as YYEEEE. CDR3 in DNA: TGTGCCAGCAGCTTGAATGGAGGGCCGAACACTGAAGCTTTCTTT. Its translation: CASSLNGGPNTEAFF. Together with reference TRBV5-6 and TRBJ1-1, the CDR3 gives the full variable domain: DAGVTQSPTHLIKTRGQQVTLRCSPKSGHDTVSWYQQALGQGPQFIFQYYEEEERQRGNFPDRFSGHQFPNYSSELNVNALLLGDSALYLCASSLNGGPNTEAFFGQGTRLTVV.

V gene TRBV24-1 combines with J gene TRBJ1-2; TRBD1 aligns across 12 bases. V lost 10 bases to trimming and J lost 6 bases; unmatched junction nucleotides: 5. The CDR3 sequence is 13 residues long. CDR1 is KGHDR, CDR2 SFDVKD, per germline. The CDR3 bases are TGTGCCACATCCGGGACAGGGGGCGATGGCTACACCTTC. It codes for CATSGTGGDGYTF.

The chain is built from TRBV29-1 and TRBJ2-7; 7 positions agree with TRBD1. This CDR3 has 13 residues. With 7 bases clipped from V and 2 bases from J, the junction kept 8 bases outside the gene matches. Per the germline V gene, CDR1 is SQVTM and CDR2 is ANQGSEA. CDR3 protein: CSAPGTATYEQYF. The CDR3 DNA is TGCAGCGCCCCCGGGACAGCGACCTACGAGCAGTACTTC.

This chain joins TRBV5-1 and TRBJ2-2; 15 positions agree with TRBD2. Germline lookup yields CDR1 SGHRS and CDR2 YFSETQ. This CDR3 is 16 amino acids long. Trimming cost V 4 bases and J 5 bases; bases outside gene matches: 3. CDR3 DNA sequence: TGCGCCAGCAGCCGGGGACTAGCGGGAGGTACCGGGGAGCTGTTTTTT. It translates to CASSRGLAGGTGELFF.

This chain links TRBV28 with TRBJ1-2; D gene unclear. Germline values: CDR1 MDHEN, CDR2 SYDVKM. V lost 2 bases, J lost 4 bases, and 14 bases lay in between. This CDR3 has 15 amino acids. CDR3 sequence: CASSLENYNTYGYTF. The CDR3 nucleotides are TGTGCCAGCAGTTTAGAAAACTATAACACCTATGGCTACACCTTC.

The chain uses TRBV7-9 and TRBJ1-6, with D maybe TRBD1 (6 bases). The CDR3 has 16 amino acids. Trimming took off 1 base at V and 3 bases at J, with 10 bases between the two ends. Germline-derived CDR1 and CDR2 are SEHNR and FQNEAQ (reference sequence). CDR3 DNA sequence: TGTGCCAGCAGCTTAGGAGCAGGGGACTATAATTCACCCCTCCACTTT. It translates to CASSLGAGDYNSPLHF.

The CDR3 DNA reads TGTGCCAGCAGTTTCCCGGGGCAGGGGGTGGACAATGAGCAGTTCTTC. Translating it yields CASSFPGQGVDNEQFF. The gene calls are TRBV28 and TRBJ2-1, with 7 bases identical to TRBD1. V was clipped by 3 bases and J by 5 bases; unmatched bases: 10. There are 16 residues in the CDR3. Germline values: CDR1 MDHEN, CDR2 SYDVKM. The full variable domain, its missing parts supplied by reference TRBV28 and TRBJ2-1, is DVKVTQSSRYLVKRTGEKVFLECVQDMDHENMFWYRQDPGLGLRLIYFSYDVKMKEKGDIPEGYSVSREKKERFSLILESASTNQTSMYLCASSFPGQGVDNEQFFGPGTRLTVL.

V is TRBV15 and J is TRBJ1-4; tentatively, D is TRBD1 (6 bases). The CDR3 is 12 amino acids. V lost 1 base to trimming and J lost 11 bases, with 8 bases between them. CDR1 is LNHNV, CDR2 YYDKDF, per germline (reference sequence). The CDR3 reads CATSRGDTKLFF. The CDR3 region has the DNA TGTGCCACCAGCAGAGGGGACACTAAACTGTTTTTT.

This chain links TRBV6-5 with TRBJ1-4; D ambiguous. Germline-derived CDR1 and CDR2 are MNHEY and SVGAGI. There are 12 residues in the CDR3. Trimming removed 2 bases from V and 8 bases from J, with 6 bases in between. This chain's CDR3 is CASSYMGEKLFF. CDR3 in DNA: TGTGCCAGCAGTTACATGGGCGAAAAACTGTTTTTT.

V gene TRBV7-3 combines with J gene TRBJ2-2; 13 nucleotides align to TRBD2. Trimming at V came to 2 bases and at J to 3 bases, leaving 3 bases not matched to a gene. CDR1 and CDR2 from the germline V gene are SGHTA and FQGTGA. CDR3 length: 17 residues. Here the CDR3 reads CASSLAGLAGHTGELFF. CDR3 sequence (DNA): TGTGCCAGCAGCTTAGCGGGACTAGCGGGGCACACCGGGGAGCTGTTTTTT.

This clone was picked up one time. J is TRBJ2-3 and V is TRBV7-2; 10 bases agree with TRBD1. CDR1 is SGHTA and CDR2 is FQGNSA in the germline V gene. CDR3 length: 15 amino acids. V was clipped by 5 bases and J by 1 base; unmatched bases: 3. As DNA, the CDR3 is TGTGCCAGCAGCAGAGACAGGGGGCGCACAGATACGCAGTATTTT. It yields the protein CASSRDRGRTDTQYF.

The chain recombines TRBV7-9 with TRBJ1-2, with a possible D match to TRBD1 (6 bases). Germline CDR1 and CDR2: SEHNR and FQNEAQ (reference sequence). V dropped 4 bases and J dropped 0 bases, with 12 bases sitting between them. This CDR3 has 15 residues. The chain's CDR3 is CASSSSGGANYGYTF. The CDR3 bases are TGTGCCAGCAGCTCGTCGGGGGGCGCTAACTATGGCTACACCTTC.

V and J are TRBV19 and TRBJ1-2; 8 bases align to TRBD1. The CDR3 runs 15 residues. Germline V lookup: CDR1 LNHDA, CDR2 SQIVND (reference sequence). Trimming took 5 bases from V and 0 from J; bases not matched to a gene: 5. CDR3 DNA sequence: TGTGCCAGTAGTCTCGAGACAGGGGCTAACTATGGCTACACCTTC. Amino acid sequence: CASSLETGANYGYTF.

This chain uses TRBV28 with TRBJ1-5; 7 bases are a match to TRBD1. This CDR3 spans 14 amino acids. Germline V lookup: CDR1 MDHEN, CDR2 SYDVKM. V was clipped by 4 bases and J by 5 bases; unmatched bases: 5. The CDR3 nucleotides are TGTGCCAGCAGTTGGGGACAGCCTTATCAGCCCCAGCATTTT. This codes for CASSWGQPYQPQHF. The whole variable domain, filled in from reference TRBV28 and TRBJ1-5, reads DVKVTQSSRYLVKRTGEKVFLECVQDMDHENMFWYRQDPGLGLRLIYFSYDVKMKEKGDIPEGYSVSREKKERFSLILESASTNQTSMYLCASSWGQPYQPQHFGDGTRLSIL.

This clone has just a few counts. This sequence joins TRBV5-1 and TRBJ2-2; 7 positions match TRBD2. The length of the CDR3 is 16 residues. Germline V gives CDR1 SGHRS, CDR2 YFSETQ. Trimming cost V 4 bases and J 7 bases; bases outside gene matches: 13. In DNA, the CDR3 is TGCGCCAGCAGCCCGAGTGGGACTACGGGGGGCGGGGAGCTGTTTTTT. Amino acid sequence: CASSPSGTTGGGELFF. Complete variable domain (other parts from reference TRBV5-1 and TRBJ2-2): KAGVTQTPRYLIKTRGQQVTLSCSPISGHRSVSWYQQTPGQGLQFLFEYFSETQRNKGNFPGRFSGRQFSNSRSEMNVSTLELGDSALYLCASSPSGTTGGGELFFGEGSRLTVL.

The rearrangement uses TRBV28 and TRBJ2-7; D uncertain. V was clipped by 10 bases and J by 0 bases, with 7 bases between them. The CDR3 is 11 amino acids. Germline V lookup: CDR1 MDHEN, CDR2 SYDVKM. The CDR3: CAIQSSYEQYF. The DNA of the CDR3 is TGTGCCATACAAAGCTCCTACGAGCAGTACTTC.

Points on this clone: At the DNA level, this CDR3 is encoded by other sequences in the same sample as well. The V call is TRBV29-1, the J call TRBJ1-1, with D possibly being TRBD1 (6 bases). V lost 5 bases to trimming and J lost 1 base, with 11 bases between them. The germline V gene has CDR1 SQVTM and CDR2 ANQGSEA. The CDR3 is 13 amino acids. This CDR3 is CSVKTGTNTEAFF. The CDR3 DNA is TGCAGCGTTAAAACAGGGACGAACACTGAAGCTTTCTTT.

J is TRBJ2-1 and V is TRBV5-1, with D possibly being TRBD2 (6 bases). The CDR3 loop spans 16 amino acids. Germline CDR1 and CDR2: SGHRS and YFSETQ. V shed 0 bases and J shed 1 base, with 11 bases lying between them. CDR3 DNA: TGCGCCAGCAGCTTGGCCGGCGGGGCTTCCTACAATGAGCAGTTCTTC. Amino acid sequence: CASSLAGGASYNEQFF.

A single count supports this clone. This chain uses TRBV7-8 with TRBJ1-5, with 9 bases that match TRBD1. After removal of 5 bases from V and 7 bases from J, the junction contained 9 bases not matched to a gene. From germline, CDR1 is SGHVS and CDR2 FQNEAQ. The CDR3 is 15 residues long. The CDR3 protein is CASSPNVQGAQPQHF. DNA of the CDR3: TGTGCCAGCAGCCCAAATGTACAGGGGGCACAGCCCCAGCATTTT.

This clone has only one observation. This chain connects TRBV29-1 to TRBJ2-7, with 11 bases that match TRBD2. The V gene end was trimmed by 6 bases and the J gene end by 4 bases; junction bases not matched to a gene: 11. Germline-derived CDR1 and CDR2 are SQVTM and ANQGSEA. The CDR3 length is 15 residues. The CDR3 here is CSVVSGTSGVYEQYF. CDR3 nucleotides: TGCAGCGTGGTATCCGGGACTAGCGGAGTTTACGAGCAGTACTTC.

Regarding this clone: Sequence at one end of the junction differs from germline and may be a read error. The chain employs TRBV7-2 and TRBJ2-5; D is ambiguous. Per the germline V gene, CDR1 is SGHTA and CDR2 is FQGNSA. The CDR3 extends over 12 amino acids. The CDR3 DNA follows: TGTGCCAGCAGCTGGCCCCAAAAGACCCAGTACTTC. Protein: CASSWPQKTQYF.